Listed below are T cell receptor beta chains from one sample, sequenced in a study of blood T cell repertoires in COVID-19. The assay was immunoSEQ multiplex PCR, and TCRdb's table has in-frame clones only and misses some. The sample lists approximately 170,000 clones, 82% occurring once. The sample was peripheral blood. The receptors here all came from a woman over 75 with active or convalescent COVID-19. Each CDR3 is given with its conserved first and last residue.

V gene | CDR3 protein
TRBV6-5 | CASIPAGSTSEAFF
TRBV28 | CASSLAVDRGSYNSPLHF
TRBV11-2 | CASSLARTGGRGYTF
TRBV19 | CASSISGRIHEQYF
TRBV10-3 | CAISDTQGANEKLFF
TRBV5-1 | CASSSGSSGSGEQYF
TRBV28 | CASSLWSGQGNSYGYTF
TRBV9 | CASTRGGHANSPLHF
TRBV29-1 | CSVYGTERNYGYTF
TRBV7-9 | CASSFDRGRVSGYTF
TRBV20-1 | CSASGGRGEKLFF
TRBV3-1/TRBV3-2 | CASPGQDPQSGNEQYF
TRBV19 | CASTPTGVLETQYF
TRBV18 | CASSLQVSNQPQHF
TRBV18 | CASSLQGMNTEAFF
TRBV18 | CASSPLRDQPQHF
TRBV15 | CATSTSLREELFF
TRBV18 | CASSLRLIEQFF
TRBV7-9 | CASSPIRTRLSGNTIYF
TRBV9 | CASSVADQVRGELFF
TRBV11-1 | CASSSKVRVATDTQYF
TRBV6-5 | CASSYSGGGSRAEQYF
TRBV25-1 | CASSSRAATEAFF
TRBV2 | CASRDSGTDTQYF
TRBV7-9 | CASSLTGVSGNTIYF